The sequence of this T cell receptor beta chain was determined in a study of blood T cell repertoires in COVID-19. Overall study: Italy, Spain and the United States were the sources of the convalescent and acute COVID-19 samples. PBMCs, B-cell-depleted T cells, or T cells were the source of the cDNA or gDNA that made up the material.

The CDR3 contains 14 residues. The V gene end was trimmed by 6 bases and the J gene end by 8 bases; junction bases not matched to a gene: 10. Germline-derived CDR1 and CDR2 are KGHSH and LQKENI. In the source study's methods: For nucleated cells, counts were estimated from reference gene primer amplification. TCRdb's copy holds only in-frame clones and misses some; the assay was immunoSEQ multiplex PCR. V, J and clone size are taken as reported in that table, and D and trimming were inferred from the DNA itself. The data hold 200,000 to 300,000 clones, with 80% to 90% observed a single time. This clone came up once.

This chain connects TRBV18 to TRBJ1-2, with TRBD1 matching over 9 bases. The receptor was derived from a man younger than 40 with active or convalescent COVID-19. Sequencing was done on a sample of peripheral blood. CDR3 DNA: TGTGCCAGCTCCGAAACAGGGGGCGCTTTGGGCTACACCTTC. It is translated as CASSETGGALGYTF.